These 22 T cell receptor beta chains share one sample of origin, sequenced in a study of T-cell reconstitution after alpha-beta-depleted transplantation in children. Antigen specificity for these receptors is unknown. Preparing the TCRbeta library involved the use of unique molecular identifiers. TCRdb redid the calling of the PCR reads with MiXCR, one entry per CDR3 protein. The sample carries 250,000 to 300,000 distinct CDR3 sequences, roughly 8.2% recorded once. General study findings and limits: T-cell numbers and diversity, one year after transplant, stemmed largely from T cells that were newly produced.

The source was peripheral blood, collected 360 days after TCRalphabeta/CD19-depleted stem cell transplant. Receptors were obtained from a female patient aged 2 to 10 who had a stem cell transplant for Fanconi anemia, so the T cells may come from the graft donor.

This clonotype was seen ten or more times. The chain uses TRBV5-1 and TRBJ2-3, with D perhaps TRBD2 (6 bases). CDR1 and CDR2 (germline): SGHRS, YFSETQ. This CDR3 is built from 14 residues. Trimming left V 1 base short and J 4 bases short, with 10 bases between. The CDR3, as DNA: TGCGCCAGCAGCTTGCGGCTAGCGCCAGATACGCAGTATTTT. Translated, it gives CASSLRLAPDTQYF. Using reference TRBV5-1 and TRBJ2-3 for the parts outside the CDR3, the full variable domain is KAGVTQTPRYLIKTRGQQVTLSCSPISGHRSVSWYQQTPGQGLQFLFEYFSETQRNKGNFPGRFSGRQFSNSRSEMNVSTLELGDSALYLCASSLRLAPDTQYFGPGTRLTVL.

This clonotype was detected many times. This chain uses TRBV20-1 with TRBJ1-5; 9 nucleotides agree with TRBD1. Losses at the gene ends were 0 bases for V and 5 bases for J; bases not matched to a gene: 8. The CDR3 contains 16 residues. Germline V gene sequence: CDR1 DFQATT, CDR2 SNEGSKA (reference sequence). CDR3 loop: CSARDLLGQGYQPQHF. The DNA for the CDR3 is TGCAGTGCTAGAGACCTACTGGGACAGGGTTATCAGCCCCAGCATTTT.

This clonotype was seen repeatedly, ten times or more. The chain employs TRBV9 and TRBJ2-1, with 7 bases that match TRBD2. V lost 0 bases, J lost 6 bases, and 0 bases stayed unmatched. CDR3 length: 13 amino acids. Germline V gives CDR1 SGDLS, CDR2 YYNGEE. The CDR3: CASSVGTSNEQFF. CDR3 in DNA: TGTGCCAGCAGCGTAGGGACTAGCAATGAGCAGTTCTTC.

Worth noting for this clonotype: A read error is possible here, since a much larger clone lies one base away. No conserved phenylalanine or tryptophan is present at the end of the CDR3, so a read error is the likely explanation. The chain uses TRBV5-1 and TRBJ2-1; D gene ambiguous. Germline CDR1 SGHRS, CDR2 YFSETQ. This CDR3 is built from 14 residues. Trimming pared 6 bases from V and 7 bases from J, leaving 17 bases between. Here the CDR3 DNA reads TGCGCCAGCATAGACTTCAAGGGCACGAATGAGCAGTTCTTG. It codes for CASIDFKGTNEQFL.

This clonotype appeared a few times. The gene calls are TRBV18 and TRBJ1-6; TRBD1 matches at 7 bases. Trimming took 6 bases from V and 6 from J; bases not matched to a gene: 11. CDR1 KGHSH and CDR2 LQKENI come from the germline V gene. The CDR3 runs to 16 residues. The CDR3 DNA sequence: TGTGCCAGCTCCCTCTCCACAGGGGAAGTTAATTCACCCCTCCACTTT. Translating it yields CASSLSTGEVNSPLHF.

This clonotype was seen at least ten times. The chain combines TRBV20-1 with TRBJ2-5, with D hard to call. In germline, CDR1 is DFQATT, CDR2 SNEGSKA (reference sequence). V was shortened by 6 bases and J by 4 bases, with 9 bases between the two germline ends. This CDR3 comprises 11 residues. This CDR3 is CSAPVGETQYF. For the CDR3, the DNA is TGCAGTGCCCCAGTGGGAGAGACCCAGTACTTC.

V gene TRBV7-9 combines with J gene TRBJ1-1; 7 positions match TRBD1. The germline V gene encodes CDR1 SEHNR and CDR2 FQNEAQ (reference sequence). With V trimmed by 5 bases and J by 2 bases, 11 bases remained unmatched. The CDR3 length is 16 residues. In nucleotides, the CDR3 is TGTGCCAGCAGCCAACAGGGACAGTTCTTAAACACTGAAGCTTTCTTT. Amino acid sequence: CASSQQGQFLNTEAFF.

This clonotype was recorded many times. CDR3 sequence: CASSLTDRGTDTQYF. CDR3 nucleotides: TGCGCCAGCAGCTTGACGGACAGGGGCACAGATACGCAGTATTTT. This chain connects TRBV5-1 to TRBJ2-3, with TRBD1 matching 8 bases. CDR1 and CDR2 (germline): SGHRS, YFSETQ. Unmatched junction bases numbered 2, after V lost 1 base and J lost 1 base. The CDR3 has 15 amino acids. Supplemented by reference TRBV5-1 and TRBJ2-3, the full variable domain reads KAGVTQTPRYLIKTRGQQVTLSCSPISGHRSVSWYQQTPGQGLQFLFEYFSETQRNKGNFPGRFSGRQFSNSRSEMNVSTLELGDSALYLCASSLTDRGTDTQYFGPGTRLTVL.

This clonotype has ten or more counts. The V and J genes are TRBV5-1 and TRBJ2-2; D is unclear. The germline CDR1 and CDR2 sequences are SGHRS and YFSETQ. The CDR3 has 15 amino acids. The ends were cut back, 1 base at V and 0 bases at J, with 7 bases in the middle. CDR3 residues: CASSLSIPNTGELFF. In DNA, the CDR3 is TGCGCCAGCAGCTTGTCCATACCGAACACCGGGGAGCTGTTTTTT.

This clonotype has a count of ten or more. V gene TRBV27 combines with J gene TRBJ2-1, with D possibly TRBD1 on 6 matching bases. The CDR3 loop spans 15 amino acids. The germline V and J ends were trimmed by 4 bases and 4 bases, with 14 bases remaining between them. In germline, CDR1 is MNHEY, CDR2 SMNVEV (reference sequence). DNA of the CDR3: TGTGCCAGCAGTTCGACTGGGGGCGGATACAATGAGCAGTTCTTC. As protein: CASSSTGGGYNEQFF.

V gene TRBV6-2 or TRBV6-3 combines with J gene TRBJ2-4; the D gene is possibly TRBD1 (5 bases). The CDR3 has 13 residues. The V end lost 0 bases, the J end lost 5 bases, and 5 bases lay between the germline ends. CDR1 and CDR2 (germline): MNHEY, SVGEGT. CDR3 sequence: CASSYSRENIQYF. CDR3 bases: TGTGCCAGCAGTTACTCCAGGGAAAACATTCAGTACTTC.

A note on this clonotype: It may be a read error: a sequence one base away is much more abundant. Lacking the conserved final phenylalanine or tryptophan, this CDR3 likely reflects a read error. The chain has TRBV25-1 and TRBJ1-5; possible D gene TRBD1, 6 bases. V was trimmed by 3 bases and J by 6 bases, leaving 12 bases between them. Germline values: CDR1 MGHDK, CDR2 SYGVNS. The CDR3 length is 14 residues. The CDR3 DNA reads TGTGCCAGCAGTGATGTAGGGGGTGGTCAGCCCCAGCATTAT. Amino acids: CASSDVGGGQPQHY.

CDR3 nucleotide sequence: TGCAGCGTTGAGGGGGTAGCGGGGACCCTACGAGATACGCAGTATTTT. Protein sequence: CSVEGVAGTLRDTQYF. The rearrangement uses TRBV29-1 and TRBJ2-3, with 8 bases aligning to TRBD2. The ends lost 3 bases at V and 5 bases at J; junction bases unmatched: 13. Germline loops: CDR1 SQVTM, CDR2 ANQGSEA. The CDR3 is 16 residues long.

This clonotype was detected only a few times. J is TRBJ2-3 and V is TRBV27, with D hard to call. The CDR3 totals 15 residues. Germline lookup yields CDR1 MNHEY and CDR2 SMNVEV (reference sequence). Trimming stripped 6 bases from V and 2 bases from J, with 15 bases between. CDR3 coding DNA: TGTGCCAGCAGCATGGAAGGGCAGTACACAGATACGCAGTATTTT. Encoded protein: CASSMEGQYTDTQYF.

This clonotype came up many times. The chain is built from TRBV7-3 and TRBJ2-7; 8 positions agree with TRBD2. This CDR3 region has 15 residues. V shed 5 bases, J shed 6 bases, and the junction held 12 bases outside the gene matches. Germline V gives CDR1 SGHTA, CDR2 FQGTGA. The CDR3 loop is CASSPHHSGRGEQYF. CDR3 coding DNA: TGTGCCAGCAGCCCCCATCACAGCGGGAGAGGCGAGCAGTACTTC.

This chain joins TRBV20-1 and TRBJ2-7; the D gene could be TRBD1 or TRBD2 (5 bases each). The CDR3 extends over 14 amino acids. Trimming pared 0 bases from V and 5 bases from J, leaving 14 bases between. Looked up from germline, CDR1 is DFQATT and CDR2 is SNEGSKA (reference sequence). The DNA for the CDR3 is TGCAGTGCTAGAGATTCCCGAGGGGCAGACGAGCAGTACGTC. This encodes CSARDSRGADEQYV.

Many counts were recorded for this clonotype. The chain uses TRBV6-5 and TRBJ1-1, with D hard to call. CDR1 is MNHEY, CDR2 SVGAGI, per germline. This CDR3 comprises 15 residues. Trimming cost V 2 bases and J 4 bases, with 14 bases left between them. The CDR3 here is CASSYAIGTGTEAFF. The DNA of the CDR3 is TGTGCCAGCAGTTACGCGATAGGTACGGGCACTGAAGCTTTCTTT.

CDR3 coding DNA: TGTGCCACCAGCAGAGATAAGCGCGGGGATAGCAATCAGCCCCAGCATTTT. Amino acid sequence: CATSRDKRGDSNQPQHF. The genes are TRBV15 and TRBJ1-5; D not certain. V lost 0 bases to trimming and J lost 0 bases, with 12 bases between them. CDR3 length: 17 residues. Germline CDR1 is LNHNV and CDR2 is YYDKDF (reference sequence). The complete variable domain, with remaining parts taken from reference TRBV15 and TRBJ1-5, reads DAMVIQNPRYQVTQFGKPVTLSCSQTLNHNVMYWYQQKSSQAPKLLFHYYDKDFNNEADTPDNFQSRRPNTSFCFLDIRSPGLGDTAMYLCATSRDKRGDSNQPQHFGDGTRLSIL.

The genes are TRBV5-6 and TRBJ2-3; 7 nucleotides line up with TRBD2. CDR3 length: 15 residues. Germline CDR1 is SGHDT and CDR2 is YYEEEE. V dropped 4 bases and J dropped 2; count of bases not matched to a gene: 7. CDR3 protein: CASSPWGGSTDTQYF. The CDR3 nucleotides are TGTGCCAGCAGCCCTTGGGGGGGGTCCACAGATACGCAGTATTTT.

This clonotype was picked up many times. The rearrangement joins TRBV7-9 to TRBJ2-1; D not resolved. The germline V and J ends were trimmed by 6 bases and 0 bases, with 12 bases remaining between them. The CDR3 runs to 15 residues. Germline V gene sequence: CDR1 SEHNR, CDR2 FQNEAQ (reference sequence). In DNA, the CDR3 is TGTGCCAGCAGGAATGCCCCGAGCTCCTACAATGAGCAGTTCTTC. Translating gives CASRNAPSSYNEQFF.

The chain carries TRBV18 and TRBJ2-1, with TRBD1 identical over 7 bases. Per the germline V gene, CDR1 is KGHSH and CDR2 is LQKENI. With V trimmed by 3 bases and J by 5 bases, 10 bases remained unmatched. The CDR3 totals 16 residues. The CDR3 here is CASSPVSGTANNEQFF. As DNA, the CDR3 is TGTGCCAGCTCACCGGTTTCTGGGACAGCAAACAATGAGCAGTTCTTC.

This clonotype was seen repeatedly, ten times or more. CDR3 bases: TGTGCCAGCAGTCTTTGGGGGGGAATGCAGTTCTTC. It is translated as CASSLWGGMQFF. This chain joins TRBV3-1 and TRBJ2-1; 7 nucleotides align to TRBD2. CDR3 size: 12 residues. Germline-derived CDR1 and CDR2 are LGHDT and YNNKEL (reference sequence). The junction had 8 bases not matched to a gene; V was cut back by 6 bases and J by 12 bases.